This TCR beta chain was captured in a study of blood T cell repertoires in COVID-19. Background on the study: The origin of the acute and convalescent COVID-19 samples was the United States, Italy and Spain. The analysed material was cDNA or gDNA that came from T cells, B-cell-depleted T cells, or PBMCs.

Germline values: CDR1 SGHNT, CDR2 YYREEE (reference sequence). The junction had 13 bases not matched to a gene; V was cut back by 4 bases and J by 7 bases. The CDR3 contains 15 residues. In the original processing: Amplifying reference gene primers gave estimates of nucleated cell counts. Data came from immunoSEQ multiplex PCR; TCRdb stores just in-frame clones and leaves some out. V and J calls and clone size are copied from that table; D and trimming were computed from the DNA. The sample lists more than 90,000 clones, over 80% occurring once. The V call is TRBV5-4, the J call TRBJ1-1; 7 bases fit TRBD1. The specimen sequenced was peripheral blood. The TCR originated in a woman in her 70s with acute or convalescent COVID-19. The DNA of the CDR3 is TGTGCCAGCAGCCTACCGACAGGGTTTGGTAATGAAGCTTTCTTT. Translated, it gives CASSLPTGFGNEAFF.